This T cell receptor beta chain emerged from a study of T-cell reconstitution after alpha-beta-depleted transplantation in children. Study results and limitations: T-cell numbers and diversity, one year after transplant, stemmed largely from T cells that were newly produced.

Losses at the gene ends were 5 bases for V and 5 bases for J; bases not matched to a gene: 3. The CDR3 has 15 residues. Per germline, CDR1 KGHDR and CDR2 SFDVKD. A library of TCRbeta sequences, prepared with unique molecular identifiers, was generated. TCRdb re-analysed the PCR reads in MiXCR, keeping a single row per CDR3 protein. The table has about 830,000 distinct CDR3 sequences, 16% seen once; the top ten hold roughly 4.8%. About this clonotype: The antigen is unknown.

The chain carries TRBV24-1 and TRBJ2-1, with TRBD1 identical over 12 bases. The source material was PBMCs, mostly from graft donor cells, sampled 360 days after TCRalphabeta/CD19-depleted stem cell transplant. The TCR sequence derives from a male patient aged 5 to 17 who had a stem cell transplant for acute lymphoblastic leukemia, so the T cells may come from the graft donor. The CDR3 sequence is CATSGWDRGHNEQFF. The CDR3 DNA sequence: TGTGCCACCAGTGGGTGGGACAGGGGGCACAATGAGCAGTTCTTC.